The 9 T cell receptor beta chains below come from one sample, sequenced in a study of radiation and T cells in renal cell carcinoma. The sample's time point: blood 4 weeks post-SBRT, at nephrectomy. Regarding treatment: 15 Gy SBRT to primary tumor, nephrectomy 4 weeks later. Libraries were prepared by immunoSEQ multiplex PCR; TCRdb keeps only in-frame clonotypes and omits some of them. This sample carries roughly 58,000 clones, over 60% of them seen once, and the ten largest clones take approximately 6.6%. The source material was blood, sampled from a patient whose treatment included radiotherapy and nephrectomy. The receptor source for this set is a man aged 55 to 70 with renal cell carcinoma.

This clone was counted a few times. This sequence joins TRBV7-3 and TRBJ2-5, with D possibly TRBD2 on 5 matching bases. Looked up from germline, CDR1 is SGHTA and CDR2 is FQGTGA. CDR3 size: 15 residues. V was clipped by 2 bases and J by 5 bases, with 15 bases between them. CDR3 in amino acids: CASSLSSSPVETQYF. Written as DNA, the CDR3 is TGTGCCAGCAGCTTATCGTCTAGCCCTGTGGAGACCCAGTACTTC.

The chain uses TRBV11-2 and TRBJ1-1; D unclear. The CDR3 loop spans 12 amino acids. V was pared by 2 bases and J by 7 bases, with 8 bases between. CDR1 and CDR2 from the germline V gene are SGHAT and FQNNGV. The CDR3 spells CASSLRVGEAFF. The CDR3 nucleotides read TGTGCCAGCAGCTTAAGAGTAGGTGAAGCTTTCTTT.

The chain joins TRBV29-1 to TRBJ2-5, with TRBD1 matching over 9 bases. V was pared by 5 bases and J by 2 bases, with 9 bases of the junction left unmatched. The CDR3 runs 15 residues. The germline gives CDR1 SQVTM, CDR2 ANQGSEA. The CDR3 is CSVSMDRGVQETQYF. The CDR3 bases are TGCAGCGTTTCGATGGACAGGGGCGTGCAAGAGACCCAGTACTTC.

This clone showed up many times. CDR3 coding DNA: TGTGCCAGCAGTCAACAGGCCACGTCTGACGAGCAGTACGTC. It codes for CASSQQATSDEQYV. The chain couples TRBV6-1 to TRBJ2-7, with D tentatively TRBD1 (5 bases). CDR3 size: 14 residues. V gave up 5 bases and J gave up 5 bases, with 16 bases separating them. Germline lookup yields CDR1 MNHNS and CDR2 SASEGT.

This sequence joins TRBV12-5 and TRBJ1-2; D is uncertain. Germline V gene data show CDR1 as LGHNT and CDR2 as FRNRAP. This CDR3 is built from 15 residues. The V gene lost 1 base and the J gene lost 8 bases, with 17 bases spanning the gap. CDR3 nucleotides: TGTGCTAGTGGTTTGGGCGTGAGCCGGAGAGGCGGCTACACCTTC. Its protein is CASGLGVSRRGGYTF.

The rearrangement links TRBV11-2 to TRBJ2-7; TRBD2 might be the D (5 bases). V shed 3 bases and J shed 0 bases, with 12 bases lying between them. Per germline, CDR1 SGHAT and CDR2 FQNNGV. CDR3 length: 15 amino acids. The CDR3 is CASSFGGLSSYEQYF. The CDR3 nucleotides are TGTGCCAGCAGCTTCGGCGGGTTGAGCTCCTACGAGCAGTACTTC.

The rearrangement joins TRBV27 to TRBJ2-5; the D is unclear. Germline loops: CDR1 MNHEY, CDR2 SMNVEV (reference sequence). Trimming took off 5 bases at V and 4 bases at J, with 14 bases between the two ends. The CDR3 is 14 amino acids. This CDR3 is CASSARPWRETQYF. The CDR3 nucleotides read TGTGCCAGCAGTGCTCGCCCTTGGCGAGAGACCCAGTACTTC.

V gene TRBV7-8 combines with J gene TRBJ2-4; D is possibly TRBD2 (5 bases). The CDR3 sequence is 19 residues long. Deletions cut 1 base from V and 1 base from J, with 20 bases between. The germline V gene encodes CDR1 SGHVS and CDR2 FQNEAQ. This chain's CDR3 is CASSLGFFRTGMAKNIQYF. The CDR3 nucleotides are TGTGCCAGCAGCTTAGGATTCTTTCGCACCGGGATGGCCAAAAACATTCAGTACTTC.

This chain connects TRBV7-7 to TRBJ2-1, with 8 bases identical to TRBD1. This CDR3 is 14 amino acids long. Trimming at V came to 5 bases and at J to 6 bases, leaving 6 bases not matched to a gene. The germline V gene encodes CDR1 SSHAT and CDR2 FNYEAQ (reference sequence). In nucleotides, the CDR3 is TGTGCCAGCAGCACAGGGACAGGAGGCAATGAGCAGTTCTTC. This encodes CASSTGTGGNEQFF.